A selection of T cell receptor beta chains follows, all from one sample in a study of CD8+CD57+ T cells in acquired aplastic anemia. MiXCR, applied by TCRdb to the reads, yields one record per CDR3 protein. The table records 160,000 or so distinct CDR3 sequences, more than 45% of them present only once. The material sequenced was sorted CD4+, CD8+, or CD8+CD57+ T cells (not recorded which) from PBMCs. These receptors were taken from a human donor with aplastic anemia. Each CDR3 is given with its conserved first and last residue. A D gene is named only where the DNA matches it firmly. The listing skips clone size in some rows; elsewhere it reads once, few, many or a size class.

D: .
size: many
V: TRBV24-1
J: TRBJ2-5
DNA: TGTGCCACCAGTGGCGCCGGAGGGGACAGCCAAGAGACCCAGTACTTC
CDR3: CATSGAGGDSQETQYF

D: .
size: many
V: TRBV7-2
J: TRBJ2-1
DNA: TGTGCCAGCGCCCCCCCGCCAGGATCCGGTGAGCAGTTCTTC
CDR3: CASAPPPGSGEQFF

D: TRBD2
size: .
V: TRBV20-1
J: TRBJ2-5
DNA: TGCAGTGCTAGATCGAGCGGGGGGGAGACCCAGTACTTC
CDR3: CSARSSGGETQYF

D: .
size: .
V: TRBV2
J: TRBJ1-1
DNA: TGTGCCAGCAGACGACTCGGGGGCCTAACTGAAGCTTTCTTT
CDR3: CASRRLGGLTEAFF

D: .
size: .
V: TRBV2
J: TRBJ1-2
DNA: TGTGCCGGGAGTGAAGCAAGGGCAATATATGGCTACACCTTC
CDR3: CAGSEARAIYGYTF

D: .
size: few
V: TRBV27
J: TRBJ2-1
DNA: TGTGCCAGCAGTTTCGCTCCCGTATCCTACAATGAGCAGTTCTTC
CDR3: CASSFAPVSYNEQFF

D: TRBD1
size: many
V: TRBV19
J: TRBJ2-1
DNA: TGTGCCAGTAGTTTAGGGCAGGGGGCCGGTGAGCAGTTCTTC
CDR3: CASSLGQGAGEQFF

D: .
size: few
V: TRBV4-1
J: TRBJ2-3
DNA: TGCGCCAGCAGCCCGGCTCCGGTGGGGGGGGCAGGCACAGATACGCAGTATTTT
CDR3: CASSPAPVGGAGTDTQYF

D: .
size: .
V: TRBV20-1
J: TRBJ2-3
DNA: TGCAGTGCTAGAGATCCTTCGGGACAAGGGGAGGGAAATACGCAGTATTTT
CDR3: CSARDPSGQGEGNTQYF

D: .
size: .
V: TRBV7-8
J: TRBJ2-5
DNA: TGTGCCAGCAGCTTACCGACAGGTCAGGAGACCCAGTACTTC
CDR3: CASSLPTGQETQYF

D: TRBD1
size: many
V: TRBV12-3/TRBV12-4
J: TRBJ1-2
DNA: TGTGCCAGCAGTGGACAGGGGGGGGCTAACTATGGCTACACCTTC
CDR3: CASSGQGGANYGYTF

D: .
size: .
V: TRBV5-5
J: TRBJ1-2
DNA: TGTGCCAGCAGCTTCCCCGGGGACTATGGCTACACCTTC
CDR3: CASSFPGDYGYTF

D: .
size: .
V: TRBV10-3
J: TRBJ2-3
DNA: TGTGCCATCAGTGACCCCGGAGCTGTGGGCACAGATACGCAGTATTTT
CDR3: CAISDPGAVGTDTQYF

D: TRBD1
size: many
V: TRBV6-1
J: TRBJ1-5
DNA: TGTGCCAGCAGTCCCAATCAGGGGGGTTGGCCCCAGCATTTT
CDR3: CASSPNQGGWPQHF

D: .
size: many
V: TRBV20-1
J: TRBJ1-1
DNA: TGCAGTGCTAGAGATATCCGGGGCCACACTGAAGCTTTCTTT
CDR3: CSARDIRGHTEAFF

D: .
size: .
V: TRBV11-3
J: TRBJ2-7
DNA: TGTGCCAGCAGCTTAGGGCAGGGGTATGGCTACGAGCAGTACTTC
CDR3: CASSLGQGYGYEQYF

D: .
size: many
V: TRBV5-6
J: TRBJ2-3
DNA: TGTGCCAGCAGCTTGGGGGGGTCAGATACGCAGTATTTT
CDR3: CASSLGGSDTQYF

D: .
size: once
V: TRBV10-3
J: TRBJ1-2
DNA: TGTGCCATCAGTGAGGGAGGCGGCCTCTATGGCTACACCTTC
CDR3: CAISEGGGLYGYTF

D: .
size: few
V: TRBV29-1
J: TRBJ2-2
DNA: TGCAGCGTTGATGGTCCGAGGACCGGGGAGCTGTTTTTT
CDR3: CSVDGPRTGELFF

D: TRBD1
size: .
V: TRBV20-1
J: TRBJ2-7
DNA: TGCAGTGCTGGAGACAGGGAACCTTACGGGCAGTACTTC
CDR3: CSAGDREPYGQYF

D: .
size: few
V: TRBV7-8
J: TRBJ2-2
DNA: TGTGCCAGCAGCTTAAGCTCGGACGGGGAGCTGTTTTTT
CDR3: CASSLSSDGELFF

D: .
size: many
V: TRBV4-2
J: TRBJ2-3
DNA: TGTGCCAGCAGCGCCCCAGGGAACGGGAGCACAGATACGCAGTATTTT
CDR3: CASSAPGNGSTDTQYF

D: .
size: .
V: TRBV5-4
J: TRBJ2-3
DNA: TGTGCCAGCAGCTGGACAATTTTGGGTACGCAGTATTTT
CDR3: CASSWTILGTQYF

D: .
size: many
V: TRBV7-9
J: TRBJ1-6
DNA: TGTGCCAGCAGCCGGGGGGGCTCCTATAATTCACCCCTCCACTTT
CDR3: CASSRGGSYNSPLHF

D: .
size: .
V: TRBV20-1
J: TRBJ2-1
DNA: TGCAGTGCTCGGGACAATACGGGATTGAGCTCCTACAATGAGCAGTTCTTC
CDR3: CSARDNTGLSSYNEQFF

D: TRBD1
size: many
V: TRBV6-6
J: TRBJ1-6
DNA: TGTGCCAGCAGTTACTCGAGACAGGGAGTTAATTCACCCCTCCACTTT
CDR3: CASSYSRQGVNSPLHF

D: .
size: .
V: TRBV24-1
J: TRBJ2-3
DNA: TGTGCCACCAGTGATTCCCCAGACACAGACACGCAGTATTTT
CDR3: CATSDSPDTDTQYF

D: .
size: .
V: TRBV12-3/TRBV12-4
J: TRBJ2-7
DNA: TGTGCCAGCAGTTTGGGGAGCGCGAGGTTTGCCCGTTTGCAAAAGGTGGTGGAGCAGTACTTC
CDR3: CASSLGSARFARLQKVVEQYF

D: .
size: many
V: TRBV11-3
J: TRBJ2-7
DNA: TGTGCCAGCAGCCCTGGGGGGAGCGTCTCAACCGAGCAGTACTTC
CDR3: CASSPGGSVSTEQYF

D: .
size: few
V: TRBV7-8
J: TRBJ1-4
DNA: TGTGCCAGCAGCTTAAACAGGGCGGGTGAAAAACTGTTTTTT
CDR3: CASSLNRAGEKLFF

D: .
size: .
V: TRBV2
J: TRBJ2-2
DNA: TGTGCCAGCAGTCCACAGGGTGCCACCGGGGAGCTGTTTTTT
CDR3: CASSPQGATGELFF

D: TRBD2
size: .
V: TRBV19
J: TRBJ2-5
DNA: TGTGCCAGTAGTCCTTCCCCGGGAGGCCGGACCCAGTACTTC
CDR3: CASSPSPGGRTQYF

D: .
size: .
V: TRBV11-1
J: TRBJ1-2
DNA: TGTGCCAGCAGTCCTGGACTGGCCTATGGCTACACCTTC
CDR3: CASSPGLAYGYTF

D: .
size: many
V: TRBV5-6
J: TRBJ2-5
DNA: TGTGCCAGCAGCCCATTGACCCCAGAGACCCAGTACTTC
CDR3: CASSPLTPETQYF

D: .
size: many
V: TRBV5-1
J: TRBJ1-3
DNA: TGCGCCAGCAGCTTGGATCTGGTACGCTCTGGAAACACCATATATTTT
CDR3: CASSLDLVRSGNTIYF

D: .
size: many
V: TRBV9
J: TRBJ2-7
DNA: TGTGCCAGCAGCGTAGGTGTAGGGGGAACCTACGAGCAGTACTTC
CDR3: CASSVGVGGTYEQYF

D: TRBD1
size: few
V: TRBV29-1
J: TRBJ2-1
DNA: TGCAGCGTTGTCATACAGGGGGCGCGGAATGAGCAGTTCTTC
CDR3: CSVVIQGARNEQFF

D: .
size: many
V: TRBV6-5
J: TRBJ2-1
DNA: TGTGCCAGCAGTTCGCCACGTAACAATGAGCAGTTCTTC
CDR3: CASSSPRNNEQFF

D: .
size: many
V: TRBV5-1
J: TRBJ2-2
DNA: TGCGCCAGCAGCGGGTGGAGGGGGAACACCGGGGAGCTGTTTTTT
CDR3: CASSGWRGNTGELFF

D: .
size: .
V: TRBV12-3/TRBV12-4
J: TRBJ2-7
DNA: TGTGCCAGCAGCCACATAAAACAGGGCGTTTACGAGCAGTACTTC
CDR3: CASSHIKQGVYEQYF

D: TRBD1
size: .
V: TRBV7-6
J: TRBJ1-5
DNA: TGTGCCAGCACCGCCGGACAGGGGGTGGGTCAGCCCCAGCATTTT
CDR3: CASTAGQGVGQPQHF

D: .
size: .
V: TRBV2
J: TRBJ2-5
DNA: TGTGCCAGCAGTGTCGGCAAGACGAACACCGGGACCCAGTACTTC
CDR3: CASSVGKTNTGTQYF

D: .
size: many
V: TRBV4-3
J: TRBJ2-2
DNA: TGCGCCAGCAGTCAAGGTTGGGACACCGGGGAGCTGTTTTTT
CDR3: CASSQGWDTGELFF

D: TRBD2
size: .
V: TRBV19
J: TRBJ2-2
DNA: TGTGCCACCTCCCGGGGGGGGACGATCGGGGAGCTGTTTTTT
CDR3: CATSRGGTIGELFF

D: TRBD1
size: .
V: TRBV4-3
J: TRBJ2-7
DNA: TGCGCCAGCAGCCAAGTGGGGACAGGGGTCGCCTACGAGCAGTACTTC
CDR3: CASSQVGTGVAYEQYF

D: TRBD1
size: many
V: TRBV4-3
J: TRBJ1-4
DNA: TGCGCCAGCAGTCAACAGGGGAATGAAAAACTGTTTTTT
CDR3: CASSQQGNEKLFF

D: TRBD2
size: .
V: TRBV18
J: TRBJ2-7
DNA: TGTGCCAGCTCAAGGGGAGGGATTTACGAGCAGTCCTTC
CDR3: CASSRGGIYEQSF